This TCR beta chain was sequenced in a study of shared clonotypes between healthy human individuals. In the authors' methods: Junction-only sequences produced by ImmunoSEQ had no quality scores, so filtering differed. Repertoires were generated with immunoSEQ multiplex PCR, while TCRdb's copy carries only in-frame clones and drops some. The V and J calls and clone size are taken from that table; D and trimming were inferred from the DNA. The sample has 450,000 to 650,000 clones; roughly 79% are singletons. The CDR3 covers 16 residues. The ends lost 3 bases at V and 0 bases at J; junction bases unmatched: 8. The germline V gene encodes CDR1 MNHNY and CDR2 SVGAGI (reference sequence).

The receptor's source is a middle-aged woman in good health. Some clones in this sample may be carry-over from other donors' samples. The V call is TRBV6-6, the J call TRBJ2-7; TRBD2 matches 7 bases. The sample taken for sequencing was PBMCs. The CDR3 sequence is CASSYREGTFSYEQYF. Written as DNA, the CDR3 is TGTGCCAGCAGTTATAGGGAGGGAACTTTCTCCTACGAGCAGTACTTC.